A single T cell receptor (beta chain) is shown here with its context. Produced via immunoSEQ multiplex PCR; TCRdb's table is partial and in-frame only. The table includes some 130,000 clones, approximately 88% detected once. The V gene end was trimmed by 0 bases and the J gene end by 3 bases; junction bases not matched to a gene: 5. The CDR3 has 14 residues. Germline CDR1 and CDR2: GTSNPN and SVGIG (reference sequence). This entry is derived from a study of control samples from healthy donors and cancer patients. The receptor comes from a man aged 35 to 55 in good health. This rearrangement joins TRBV30 to TRBJ2-7; 7 bases map to TRBD2. Sequencing used blood. The CDR3 nucleotides read TGTGCCTGGAGTGTACTCGCGGGGGACTACGAGCAGTACTTC. This sequence encodes CAWSVLAGDYEQYF.